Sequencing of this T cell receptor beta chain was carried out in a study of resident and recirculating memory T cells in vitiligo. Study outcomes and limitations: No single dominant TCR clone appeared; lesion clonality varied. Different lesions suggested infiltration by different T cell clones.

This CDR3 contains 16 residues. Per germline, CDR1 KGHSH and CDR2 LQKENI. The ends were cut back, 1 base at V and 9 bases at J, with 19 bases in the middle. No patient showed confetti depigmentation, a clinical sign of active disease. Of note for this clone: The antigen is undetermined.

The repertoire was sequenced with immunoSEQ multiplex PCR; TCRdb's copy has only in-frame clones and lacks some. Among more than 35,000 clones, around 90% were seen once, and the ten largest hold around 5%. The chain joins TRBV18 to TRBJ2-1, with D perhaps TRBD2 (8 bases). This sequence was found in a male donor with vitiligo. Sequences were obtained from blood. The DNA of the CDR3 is TGTGCCAGCTCACCACAGGGGACAGTAGCGGGGACTGAGCAGTTCTTC. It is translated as CASSPQGTVAGTEQFF. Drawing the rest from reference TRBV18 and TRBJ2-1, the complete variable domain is NAGVMQNPRHLVRRRGQEARLRCSPMKGHSHVYWYRQLPEEGLKFMVYLQKENIIDESGMPKERFSAEFPKEGPSILRIQQVVRGDSAAYFCASSPQGTVAGTEQFFGPGTRLTVL.